This is a list of T cell receptor beta chains from one sample in a study of blood T cells in healthy people across ages. TCRdb redid the calling of the 5' RACE reads with MiXCR, one entry per CDR3 protein. In the table there are about 1.1 million distinct CDR3 sequences, around two fifths of which are singletons. The sequenced sample was blood. The receptors here all came from a man younger than 30 in good health. The CDR3 runs from the conserved cysteine through the conserved F or W. The D gene is left open where the match is weak. Size values are once, few and many counts, or a class for expanded clones, and some rows have none.

clone_size | j_call | d_call | v_call | cdr3_aa | cdr3_nt
- | TRBJ1-1 | - | TRBV7-9 | CASTSQRGGNTEAFF | TGTGCCAGCACCTCGCAACGGGGAGGGAACACTGAAGCTTTCTTT
few | TRBJ2-3 | TRBD2 | TRBV20-1 | CSAPAGGWADTQYF | TGCAGTGCACCGGCGGGGGGGTGGGCAGATACGCAGTATTTT
- | TRBJ2-7 | TRBD2 | TRBV7-2 | CASSSRTSRSYEQYF | TGTGCCAGCAGCTCCAGGACTAGTCGGTCCTACGAGCAGTACTTC
- | TRBJ1-1 | - | TRBV7-9 | CASSEGHGYNTEAFF | TGTGCCAGCAGCGAAGGGCACGGATACAACACTGAAGCTTTCTTT
- | TRBJ2-3 | - | TRBV3-1 | CASSQDIFRRTHSVHSQYF | TGTGCCAGCAGCCAAGATATATTTCGGAGGACGCATTCGGTCCATTCGCAGTATTTT
- | TRBJ1-1 | TRBD1 | TRBV7-2 | CASSHGTEVEAFF | TGTGCCAGTAGTCATGGGACAGAGGTGGAGGCTTTCTTT
once | TRBJ1-3 | - | TRBV20-1 | CSARDYGGGRGSGNTIYF | TGCAGTGCTAGAGATTATGGGGGCGGACGGGGCTCTGGAAACACCATATATTTT
- | TRBJ1-4 | - | TRBV3-1 | CASSQSWKSWEKLFF | TGTGCCAGCAGCCAAAGTTGGAAGTCGTGGGAAAAACTGTTTTTT
- | TRBJ1-5 | - | TRBV2 | CASSASGKGQPQHF | TGTGCCAGCAGTGCATCAGGGAAGGGACAGCCCCAGCATTTT
- | TRBJ2-5 | TRBD2 | TRBV29-1 | CSVEDALSLAGGYNEQYF | TGCAGCGTTGAAGATGCCCTCTCACTAGCGGGGGGCTACAATGAGCAGTACTTC
- | TRBJ2-2 | - | TRBV29-1 | CSVVQPGAAGELFF | TGCAGCGTTGTCCAGCCCGGGGCTGCCGGGGAGCTGTTTTTT
many | TRBJ1-1 | - | TRBV4-3 | CASSQEVNTEAFF | TGCGCCAGCAGCCAAGAGGTAAACACTGAAGCTTTCTTT
few | TRBJ1-6 | TRBD1 | TRBV7-9 | CASSFSGQGNNSPLHF | TGTGCCAGCAGCTTTTCTGGACAGGGGAATAATTCACCCCTCCACTTT
few | TRBJ1-3 | - | TRBV12-3/TRBV12-4 | CASRRGSGNTIYF | TGTGCCAGCCGTCGGGGATCTGGAAACACCATATATTTT
- | TRBJ2-7 | - | TRBV20-1 | CSARRTPSLRGEQYF | TGCAGTGCTAGAAGAACCCCTTCGCTCCGGGGGGAGCAGTACTTC
few | TRBJ2-1 | - | TRBV20-1 | CSARDPLLNEQFF | TGCAGTGCTAGAGATCCCCTTCTCAATGAGCAGTTCTTC
- | TRBJ1-5 | - | TRBV6-2/TRBV6-3 | CASSPEGHQPQHF | TGTGCCAGCAGTCCCGAAGGCCATCAGCCCCAGCATTTT
few | TRBJ2-3 | - | TRBV6-2/TRBV6-3 | CASSYLNARATDTQYF | TGTGCCAGCAGTTACTTGAACGCCAGGGCGACAGATACGCAGTATTTT
many | TRBJ2-7 | - | TRBV13 | CASSLGVGSYEQYF | TGTGCCAGCAGCTTAGGTGTCGGGAGCTACGAGCAGTACTTC
- | TRBJ2-1 | TRBD1 | TRBV7-9 | CASSPTQGGHEQFF | TGTGCCAGCAGCCCAACACAGGGGGGCCATGAGCAGTTCTTC
few | TRBJ1-1 | - | TRBV7-6 | CATVSNTEAFF | TGTGCCACTGTCTCGAACACTGAAGCTTTCTTT
- | TRBJ1-3 | - | TRBV11-2 | CATQPWGSGNTIYF | TGTGCCACACAGCCTTGGGGCTCTGGAAACACCATATATTTT
- | TRBJ1-1 | - | TRBV6-2/TRBV6-3 | CASSYAVLNTEAFF | TGTGCCAGCAGTTACGCCGTTTTGAACACTGAAGCTTTCTTT
few | TRBJ2-5 | - | TRBV2 | CASTRLQETQYF | TGTGCCAGCACCCGACTGCAAGAGACCCAGTACTTC
- | TRBJ1-2 | - | TRBV10-3 | CAISAGHRTNYGYTF | TGTGCCATCAGTGCAGGGCACAGAACTAACTATGGCTACACCTTC
few | TRBJ1-5 | - | TRBV27 | CASSLAGGSRQPQHF | TGTGCCAGCAGTTTAGCGGGGGGGTCGAGGCAGCCCCAGCATTTT